This TCR beta chain was captured by sequencing in a study of PD-1 blockade in classical Hodgkin lymphoma. The CDR3 sequence is 16 residues long. Looked up from germline, CDR1 is SGHVS and CDR2 is FQNEAQ. Trimming took 1 base from V and 1 from J, leaving 10 bases between them. There was relapse after autologous stem cell transplantation in every patient, and there was variation in brentuximab vedotin exposure. Measured with immunoSEQ multiplex PCR; TCRdb has only the in-frame clones, and not every one. The table shows tens of thousands of clones, with about two thirds occurring only once. The gene calls are TRBV7-8 and TRBJ2-2, with a weak D call TRBD2 (6 bases). The receptor was derived from a human donor with classical Hodgkin lymphoma. The sequences come from peripheral blood mononuclear cells (PBMCs), collected before the second cycle of nivolumab. The CDR3 loop is CASSLGGVLNTGELFF. DNA of the CDR3: TGTGCCAGCAGCTTAGGGGGGGTCTTGAACACCGGGGAGCTGTTTTTT.